The clone carrying this T cell receptor beta chain has a single count. The antigen remains unidentified. The CDR3 consists of 14 residues. Germline V gene lookup returns CDR1 MGHRA and CDR2 YSYEKL. Trimming removed 4 bases at V and 2 bases at J, with 12 bases between. This sample stems from a study of blood T cells in healthy people across ages. Primed by a sample-barcoded 5' primer and a J-beta primer mix, a second PCR proceeded for roughly 7 to 11 cycles. Samples each returned at least 3 million CDR3-containing paired-end reads. TCRdb independently ran MiXCR on the 5' RACE reads; one entry per CDR3 protein. The table shows about 1.4 million distinct CDR3 sequences, with approximately 59% occurring only once. Points from the study as a whole: Naive T cell percentage strongly correlated with TCR beta diversity.

Sequencing used blood. The TCR comes from a man aged 18 to 29 in good health. This chain links TRBV4-1 with TRBJ2-7; D gene unclear. CDR3 protein: CASSPLPRPYEQYF. CDR3 coding DNA: TGCGCCAGCAGCCCCCTGCCCCGTCCCTACGAGCAGTACTTC.